This T cell receptor beta chain was documented in a study of cytomegalovirus exposure and HLA in healthy donors. The PCR ran on 60 Vbeta and 13 Jbeta primers. The assay was immunoSEQ multiplex PCR, and TCRdb's table has in-frame clones only and misses some. This table has some 110,000 clones, 55% to 75% appearing once. CDR1 is LNHDA, CDR2 SQIVND, per germline (reference sequence). The CDR3 runs 16 residues. V was pared by 3 bases and J by 1 base, with 6 bases of the junction left unmatched. This receptor was identified in a man aged 30 to 39 in good health and CMV-seropositive. The sequenced sample consisted of PBMCs. J is TRBJ2-5 and V is TRBV19; 9 bases align to TRBD2. The CDR3, as DNA: TGTGCCAGTAGTATTGAAGCGGGGGGCCCCCAAGAGACCCAGTACTTC. This codes for CASSIEAGGPQETQYF.